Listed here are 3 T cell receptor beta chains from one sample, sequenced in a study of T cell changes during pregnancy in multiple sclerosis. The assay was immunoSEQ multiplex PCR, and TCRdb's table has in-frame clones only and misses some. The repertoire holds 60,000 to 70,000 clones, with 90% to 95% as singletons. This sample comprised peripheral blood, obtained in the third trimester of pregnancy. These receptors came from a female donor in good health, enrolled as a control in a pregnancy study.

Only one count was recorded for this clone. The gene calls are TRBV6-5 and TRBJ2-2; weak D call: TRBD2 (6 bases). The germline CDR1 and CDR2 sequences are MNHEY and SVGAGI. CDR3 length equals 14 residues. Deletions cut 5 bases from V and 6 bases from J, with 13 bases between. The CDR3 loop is CASSLIPSAGELFF. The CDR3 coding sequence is TGTGCCAGCAGTCTAATCCCTAGCGCCGGGGAGCTGTTTTTT.

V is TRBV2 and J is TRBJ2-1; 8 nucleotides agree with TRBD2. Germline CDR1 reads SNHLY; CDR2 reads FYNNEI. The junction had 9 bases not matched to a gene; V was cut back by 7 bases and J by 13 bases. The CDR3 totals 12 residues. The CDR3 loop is CASTEGSGGQFF. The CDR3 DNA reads TGTGCCAGCACCGAGGGCAGCGGGGGCCAGTTCTTC.

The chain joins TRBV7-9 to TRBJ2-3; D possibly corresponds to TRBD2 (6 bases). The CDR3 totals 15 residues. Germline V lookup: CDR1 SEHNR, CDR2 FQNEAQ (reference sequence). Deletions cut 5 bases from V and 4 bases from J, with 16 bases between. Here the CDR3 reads CASSPAGLPSDTQYF. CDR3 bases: TGTGCCAGCAGCCCAGCGGGCCTCCCATCAGATACGCAGTATTTT.